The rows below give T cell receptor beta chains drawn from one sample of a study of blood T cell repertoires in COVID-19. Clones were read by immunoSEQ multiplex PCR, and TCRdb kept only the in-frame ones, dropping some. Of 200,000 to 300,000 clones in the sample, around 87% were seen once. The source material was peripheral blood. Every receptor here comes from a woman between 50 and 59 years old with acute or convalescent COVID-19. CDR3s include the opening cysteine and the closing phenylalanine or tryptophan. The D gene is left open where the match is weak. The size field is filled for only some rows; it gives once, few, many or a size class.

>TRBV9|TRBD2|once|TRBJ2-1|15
TGTGCCAGCAGCGTAGCAGCGGGAGCGTACAATGAGCAGTTCTTC
CASSVAAGAYNEQFF
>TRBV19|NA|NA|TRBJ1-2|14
TGTGCCAGTAGTATCTGGGAGGGGAGCTATGGCTACACCTTC
CASSIWEGSYGYTF
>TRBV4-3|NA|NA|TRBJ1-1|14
TGCGCCAGCAGCCAAGGGGCCAGAAACACTGAAGCTTTCTTT
CASSQGARNTEAFF
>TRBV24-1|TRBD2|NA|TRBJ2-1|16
TGTGCCACCAGTGACAGGCTTGGGCGGGAGTACAATGAGCAGTTCTTC
CATSDRLGREYNEQFF
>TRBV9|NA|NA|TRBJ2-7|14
TGTGCCAGCAGCGTAGGACAGGTAGAATCCGAGCAGTACTTC
CASSVGQVESEQYF
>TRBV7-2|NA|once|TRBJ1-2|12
TGTGCCAGCAGCTTAGAGGGGTATGGCTACACCTTC
CASSLEGYGYTF
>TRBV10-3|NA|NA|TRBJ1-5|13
TGTGCCATCAGTGAACAGAGCAATCAGCCCCAGCATTTT
CAISEQSNQPQHF
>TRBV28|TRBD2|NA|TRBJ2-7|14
TGTGCCAGCAGCCCCGGTGGGACTAGCTACGAGCAGTACTTC
CASSPGGTSYEQYF
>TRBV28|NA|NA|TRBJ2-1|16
TGTGCCAGCATTGCTCCGTACGGGACATCGACTGGTGAGCAGTTCTTC
CASIAPYGTSTGEQFF
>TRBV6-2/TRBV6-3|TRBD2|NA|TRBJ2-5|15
TGTGCCAGCAGCAGACTAGCGGGAGTACAAGAGACCCAGTACTTC
CASSRLAGVQETQYF
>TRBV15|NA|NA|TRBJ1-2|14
TGTGCCACCAGCAGAGCAGACAGGCTCTATGGCTACACCTTC
CATSRADRLYGYTF
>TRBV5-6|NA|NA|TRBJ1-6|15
TGTGCCAGCAGCTCATGGGGGGGACCGACTTCACCCCTCCACTTT
CASSSWGGPTSPLHF
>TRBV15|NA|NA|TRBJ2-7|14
TGTGCCACCAGCTTCTACAGGAACTCCTACGAGCAGTACTTC
CATSFYRNSYEQYF
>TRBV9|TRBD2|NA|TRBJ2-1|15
TGTGCCAGCAGACCCAGCGGGAGCTCCTACAATGAGCAGTTCTTC
CASRPSGSSYNEQFF
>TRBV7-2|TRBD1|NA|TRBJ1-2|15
TGTGCCAGTCCCGACAGGGGGCCCAGTAACTATGGCTACACCTTC
CASPDRGPSNYGYTF